Below, one T cell receptor (beta chain) is given with its context. Participants were placed into cohorts based on the clinical history they reported. Donors in Cohort 3 who had recovered were those with two negative PCRs, healthcare professional clearance, or resolution of their symptoms. Authors' processing steps: Counts of nucleated cells, estimated from reference gene primer amplification, were obtained. The repertoire was sequenced with immunoSEQ multiplex PCR; TCRdb's copy has only in-frame clones and lacks some. That table furnishes V, J and clone size, whereas the DNA furnished D and trimming. This sample carries about 270,000 clones, more than 75% of them seen once, and the ten largest clones take roughly 2.6%. The data were taken from a study of blood T cell repertoires in COVID-19. Whole-study context: PBMCs, B-cell-depleted T cells, or T cells were the source of the cDNA or gDNA that made up the material.

The CDR3 extends over 13 amino acids. Trimming removed 4 bases at V and 4 bases at J, with 9 bases between. Germline V CDR1 and CDR2: MNHEY, SMNVEV (reference sequence). This chain joins TRBV27 and TRBJ2-3; TRBD1 might be the D (5 bases). The sequence was collected from a young woman who had recovered from COVID-19. Sequencing was performed on PBMCs or T cells enriched from blood (not recorded which). Here the CDR3 reads CASSSRASDTQYF. For the CDR3, the DNA is TGTGCCAGCAGTTCCAGGGCATCAGATACGCAGTATTTT.